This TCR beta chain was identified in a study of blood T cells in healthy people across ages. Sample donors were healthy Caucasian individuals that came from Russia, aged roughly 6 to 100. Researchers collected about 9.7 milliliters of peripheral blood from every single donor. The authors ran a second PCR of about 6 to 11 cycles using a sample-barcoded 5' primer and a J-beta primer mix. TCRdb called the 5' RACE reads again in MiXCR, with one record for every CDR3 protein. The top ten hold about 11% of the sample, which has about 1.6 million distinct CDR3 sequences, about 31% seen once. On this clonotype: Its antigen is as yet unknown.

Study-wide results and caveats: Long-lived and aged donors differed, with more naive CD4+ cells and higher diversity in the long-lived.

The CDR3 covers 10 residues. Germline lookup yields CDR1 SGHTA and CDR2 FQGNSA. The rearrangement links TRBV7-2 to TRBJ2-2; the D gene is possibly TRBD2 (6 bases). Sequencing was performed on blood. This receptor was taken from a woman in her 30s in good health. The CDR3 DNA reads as TGTAGGGGACTCACCGGGGAGCTGTTTTTT. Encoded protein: CRGLTGELFF.